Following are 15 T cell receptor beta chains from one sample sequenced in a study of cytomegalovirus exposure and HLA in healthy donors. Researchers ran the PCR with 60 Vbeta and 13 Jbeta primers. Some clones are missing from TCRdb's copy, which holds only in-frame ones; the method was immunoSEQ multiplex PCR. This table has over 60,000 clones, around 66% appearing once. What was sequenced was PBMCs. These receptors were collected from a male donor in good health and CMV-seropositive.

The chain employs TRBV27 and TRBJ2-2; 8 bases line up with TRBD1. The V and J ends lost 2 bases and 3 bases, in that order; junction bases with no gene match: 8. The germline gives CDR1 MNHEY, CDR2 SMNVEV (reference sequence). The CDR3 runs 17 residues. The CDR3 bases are TGTGCCAGCAGTTTACTGGGACAGGCGACTTACACCGGGGAGCTGTTTTTT. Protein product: CASSLLGQATYTGELFF.

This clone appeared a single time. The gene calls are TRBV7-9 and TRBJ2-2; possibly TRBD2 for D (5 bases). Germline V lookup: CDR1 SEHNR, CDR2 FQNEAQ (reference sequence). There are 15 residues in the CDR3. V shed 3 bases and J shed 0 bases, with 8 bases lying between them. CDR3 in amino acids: CASSLDSSNTGELFF. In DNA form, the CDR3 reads TGTGCCAGCAGCTTGGACTCCTCGAACACCGGGGAGCTGTTTTTT.

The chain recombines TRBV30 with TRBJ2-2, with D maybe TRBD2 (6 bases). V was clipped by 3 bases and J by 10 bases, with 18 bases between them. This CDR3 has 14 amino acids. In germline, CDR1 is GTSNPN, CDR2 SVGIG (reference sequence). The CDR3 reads CAWSARGGIVELFF. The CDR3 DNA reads TGTGCCTGGAGCGCCCGGGGCGGGATCGTGGAGCTGTTTTTT.

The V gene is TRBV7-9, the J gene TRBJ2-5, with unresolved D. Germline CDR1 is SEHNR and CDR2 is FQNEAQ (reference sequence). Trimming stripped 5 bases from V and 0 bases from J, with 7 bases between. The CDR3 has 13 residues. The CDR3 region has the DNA TGTGCCAGCAGCCCTACCAACCAAGAGACCCAGTACTTC. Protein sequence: CASSPTNQETQYF.

The CDR3 DNA is TGTGCCAGCAGACTAAGGGACAGGGGGCGTCTTAATGAGCAGTTCTTC. This sequence encodes CASRLRDRGRLNEQFF. The gene calls are TRBV7-9 and TRBJ2-1; TRBD1 matches 12 bases. V was clipped by 6 bases and J by 7 bases; unmatched bases: 10. The length of the CDR3 is 16 residues. The germline gives CDR1 SEHNR, CDR2 FQNEAQ (reference sequence).

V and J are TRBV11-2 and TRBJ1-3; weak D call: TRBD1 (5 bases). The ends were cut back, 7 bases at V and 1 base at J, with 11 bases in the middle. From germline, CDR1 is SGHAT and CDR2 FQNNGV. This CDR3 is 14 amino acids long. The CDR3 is CASKPDISGNTIYF. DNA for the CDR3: TGTGCCAGCAAACCGGACATATCTGGAAACACCATATATTTT. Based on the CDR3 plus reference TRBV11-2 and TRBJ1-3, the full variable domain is EAGVAQSPRYKIIEKRQSVAFWCNPISGHATLYWYQQILGQGPKLLIQFQNNGVVDDSQLPKDRFSAERLKGVDSTLKIQPAKLEDSAVYLCASKPDISGNTIYFGEGSWLTVV.

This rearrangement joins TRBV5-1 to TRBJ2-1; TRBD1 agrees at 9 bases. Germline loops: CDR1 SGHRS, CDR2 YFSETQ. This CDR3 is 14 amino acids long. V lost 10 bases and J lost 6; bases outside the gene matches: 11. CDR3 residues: CAPPDRGRGNEQFF. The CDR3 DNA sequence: TGCGCCCCCCCGGACAGGGGCAGGGGCAATGAGCAGTTCTTC.

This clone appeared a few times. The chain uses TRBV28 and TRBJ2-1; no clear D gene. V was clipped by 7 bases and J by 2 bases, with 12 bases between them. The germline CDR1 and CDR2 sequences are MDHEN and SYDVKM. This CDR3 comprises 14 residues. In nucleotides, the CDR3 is TGTGCCAGCAATAGGCAGGTTCCCTACAATGAGCAGTTCTTC. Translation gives CASNRQVPYNEQFF. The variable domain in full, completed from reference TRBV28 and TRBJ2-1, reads DVKVTQSSRYLVKRTGEKVFLECVQDMDHENMFWYRQDPGLGLRLIYFSYDVKMKEKGDIPEGYSVSREKKERFSLILESASTNQTSMYLCASNRQVPYNEQFFGPGTRLTVL.

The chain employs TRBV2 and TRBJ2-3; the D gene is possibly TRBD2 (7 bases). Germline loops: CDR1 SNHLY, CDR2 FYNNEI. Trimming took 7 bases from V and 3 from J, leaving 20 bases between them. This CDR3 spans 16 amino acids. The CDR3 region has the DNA TGTGCCAGCAATAGGAGGGGGGGTGTTTCAACAGATACGCAGTATTTT. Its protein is CASNRRGGVSTDTQYF.

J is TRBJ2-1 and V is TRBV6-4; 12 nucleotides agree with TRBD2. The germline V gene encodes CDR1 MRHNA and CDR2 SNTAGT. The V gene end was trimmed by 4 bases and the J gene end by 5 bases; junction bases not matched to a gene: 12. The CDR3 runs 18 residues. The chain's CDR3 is CASSVYFRTSGKNNEQFF. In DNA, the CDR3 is TGTGCCAGCAGTGTTTACTTCAGGACTAGCGGGAAGAACAATGAGCAGTTCTTC.

Written as DNA, the CDR3 is TGTGCCAGCAGCTTAGAGCAGGGGTTCTCCTACGAGCAGTACTTC. The encoded protein is CASSLEQGFSYEQYF. This chain links TRBV7-6 with TRBJ2-7; weak D call: TRBD1 (6 bases). Trimming shortened V by 1 base and J by 0 bases, and 10 bases separated the two germline ends. The CDR3 loop spans 15 amino acids. Per the germline V gene, CDR1 is SGHVS and CDR2 is FNYEAQ.

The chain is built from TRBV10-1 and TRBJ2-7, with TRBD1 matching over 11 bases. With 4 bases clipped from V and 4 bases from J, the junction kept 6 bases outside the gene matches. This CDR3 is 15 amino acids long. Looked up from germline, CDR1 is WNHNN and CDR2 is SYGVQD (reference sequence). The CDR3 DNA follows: TGCGCCAGCAGTGCCCCGGGACAGGGGGAATACGAGCAGTACTTC. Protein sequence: CASSAPGQGEYEQYF.

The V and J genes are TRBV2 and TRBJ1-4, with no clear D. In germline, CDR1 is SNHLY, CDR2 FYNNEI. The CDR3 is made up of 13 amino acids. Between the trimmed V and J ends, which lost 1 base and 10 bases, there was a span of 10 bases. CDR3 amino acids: CASSEGQLVKLFF. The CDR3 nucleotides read TGTGCCAGCAGTGAAGGACAATTGGTAAAACTGTTTTTT. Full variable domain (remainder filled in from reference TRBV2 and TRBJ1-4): EPEVTQTPSHQVTQMGQEVILRCVPISNHLYFYWYRQILGQKVEFLVSFYNNEISEKSEIFDDQFSVERPDGSNFTLKIRSTKLEDSAMYFCASSEGQLVKLFFGSGTQLSVL.

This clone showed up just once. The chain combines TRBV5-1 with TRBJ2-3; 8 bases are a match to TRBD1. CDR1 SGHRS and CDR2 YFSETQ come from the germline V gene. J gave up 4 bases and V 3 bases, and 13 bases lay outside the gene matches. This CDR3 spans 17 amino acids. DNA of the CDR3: TGCGCCAGCAGCTGGGCCCAGGGGGCTGGCGCTTCAGATACGCAGTATTTT. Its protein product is CASSWAQGAGASDTQYF.

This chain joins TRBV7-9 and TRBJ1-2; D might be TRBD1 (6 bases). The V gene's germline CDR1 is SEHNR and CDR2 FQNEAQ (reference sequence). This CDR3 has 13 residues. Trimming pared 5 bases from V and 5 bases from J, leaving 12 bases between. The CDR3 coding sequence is TGTGCCAGCAGCCCCGGACAGAGATATGGCTACACCTTC. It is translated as CASSPGQRYGYTF. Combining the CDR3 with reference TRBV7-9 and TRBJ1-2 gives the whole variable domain DTGVSQNPRHKITKRGQNVTFRCDPISEHNRLYWYRQTLGQGPEFLTYFQNEAQLEKSRLLSDRFSAERPKGSFSTLEIQRTEQGDSAMYLCASSPGQRYGYTFGSGTRLTVV.